The clone carrying this TCR beta chain was found once. Its target is not known. The CDR3 is 14 amino acids. V was pared by 2 bases and J by 8 bases, with 2 bases of the junction left unmatched. Germline assignment: CDR1 LGHDT and CDR2 YNNKEL (reference sequence). The sample is drawn from a study of T cell responses to AZD1222 COVID-19 vaccine. Study-wide results and caveats: With two AZD1222 doses given, Spike-specific TCR breadth and depth both rose. Only five or six AZD1222 recipients were seropositive at baseline. The donor group comprised mostly white British people and more females; the analysis possibly underestimated clonal diversity.

Clones were read by immunoSEQ multiplex PCR, and TCRdb kept only the in-frame ones, dropping some. The data show around 130,000 clones, 80% to 90% seen once. Source: peripheral blood, taken on day 0 of AZD1222 vaccination. This chain links TRBV3-1 (or the pseudogene TRBV3-2) with TRBJ1-6; 8 bases match TRBD1. The sequence was obtained from an adult in good health. This chain's CDR3 is CASSQKQGDSPLHF. CDR3 nucleotide sequence: TGTGCCAGCAGCCAAAAACAGGGGGATTCACCCCTCCACTTT.